These 17 T cell receptor beta chains were sequenced from one sample in a study of CD8 T cells in Susac syndrome. Reverse transcription of roughly 0.45 to 1 ug RNA used random hexamers. TCRdb itself ran the immunoSEQ multiplex PCR reads through MiXCR, one entry per CDR3 protein. The sample shows 110,000 or so distinct CDR3 sequences, about 92% of them seen only once. The sample consisted of CD4+ T cells from PBMCs. These receptors were taken from a human donor with multiple sclerosis.

V and J are TRBV12-3 or TRBV12-4 and TRBJ1-2, with TRBD1 matching 10 bases. V was clipped by 4 bases and J by 7 bases; unmatched bases: 9. This CDR3 has 15 amino acids. The CDR3 sequence: CASSSTLTGGGGYTF. CDR3 bases: TGTGCCAGCAGTTCCACACTGACAGGGGGCGGTGGCTACACCTTC.

The chain combines TRBV6-5 with TRBJ2-1; D may be TRBD1 (6 bases). This CDR3 is 14 amino acids long. The germline V gene has CDR1 MNHEY and CDR2 SVGAGI. Trimming removed 3 bases from V and 8 bases from J, with 14 bases in between. CDR3 bases: TGTGCCAGCAGTTATGGACAGTACAGTGATGAGCAGTTCTTC. It yields the protein CASSYGQYSDEQFF.

The chain carries TRBV9 and TRBJ2-1, with 7 nucleotides matching TRBD2. CDR1 and CDR2 (germline): SGDLS, YYNGEE. Unmatched junction bases numbered 3, after V lost 3 bases and J lost 6 bases. This CDR3 is 13 amino acids long. CDR3 bases: TGTGCCAGCAGCGGGGGACTACCCAATGAGCAGTTCTTC. It is translated as CASSGGLPNEQFF.

The gene calls are TRBV20-1 and TRBJ1-4, with D hard to call. CDR3 length: 16 amino acids. CDR1 DFQATT and CDR2 SNEGSKA come from the germline V gene (reference sequence). V was cut by 0 bases and J by 11 bases, with 22 bases left in between. DNA for the CDR3: TGCAGTGCTAGAGATTCCCAGACGGGTGACGATGGGAAACTGTTTTTT. Amino acids: CSARDSQTGDDGKLFF.

This clonotype was found a few times. V usage is TRBV27 and J usage is TRBJ2-5; possibly TRBD2 for D (7 bases). Germline CDR1 reads MNHEY; CDR2 reads SMNVEV (reference sequence). V was cut by 4 bases and J by 5 bases, with 8 bases left in between. The CDR3 covers 12 residues. The CDR3 here is CASSWGGETQYF. DNA of the CDR3: TGTGCCAGCAGTTGGGGGGGCGAGACCCAGTACTTC.

The chain combines TRBV20-1 with TRBJ2-5; 10 positions agree with TRBD2. The CDR3 consists of 16 residues. The germline gives CDR1 DFQATT, CDR2 SNEGSKA (reference sequence). The trim removed 7 bases at V and 5 bases at J, leaving 16 bases unmatched. CDR3 nucleotides: TGCAGTGTTCCTAGCGGGGGCCAAAGTGCAGGGGAGACCCAGTACTTC. Translation gives CSVPSGGQSAGETQYF.

V is TRBV4-2 and J is TRBJ2-3; D ambiguous. The CDR3 is 13 amino acids. Looked up from germline, CDR1 is LGHNA and CDR2 is YNFKEQ. V lost 5 bases, J lost 9 bases, and 15 bases lay in between. The DNA of the CDR3 is TGTGCCAGCAGCGAGGCACCGGGTTGGACGCAGTATTTT. It is translated as CASSEAPGWTQYF.

The J gene is TRBJ1-2, the V gene TRBV27; 8 bases are a match to TRBD1. This CDR3 comprises 15 residues. With 5 bases clipped from V and 0 bases from J, the junction kept 5 bases outside the gene matches. Germline V gene sequence: CDR1 MNHEY, CDR2 SMNVEV (reference sequence). The CDR3 region is CASSPGTGTNYGYTF. The DNA of the CDR3 is TGTGCCAGCAGTCCCGGGACAGGCACTAACTATGGCTACACCTTC.

The chain carries TRBV15 and TRBJ2-5, with 9 nucleotides matching TRBD1. Germline V gene lookup returns CDR1 LNHNV and CDR2 YYDKDF (reference sequence). The CDR3 consists of 14 residues. J lost 4 bases, V lost 9 bases, and 9 bases had no gene match. The CDR3 DNA reads TGTGCCACAATGACAGGGGGACGGCCAGAGACCCAGTACTTC. The encoded protein is CATMTGGRPETQYF.

V gene TRBV19 combines with J gene TRBJ2-1; unclear D gene. CDR3 length: 16 residues. The V gene's germline CDR1 is LNHDA and CDR2 SQIVND (reference sequence). V was shortened by 5 bases and J by 6 bases, with 20 bases between the two germline ends. DNA of the CDR3: TGTGCCAGTAGTGGACGGGCCCTCGCCTTCTCCAATGAGCAGTTCTTC. It translates to CASSGRALAFSNEQFF.

The chain has TRBV15 and TRBJ2-7, with D hard to call. V was shortened by 1 base and J by 2 bases, with 12 bases between the two germline ends. CDR3 length: 15 amino acids. In germline, CDR1 is LNHNV, CDR2 YYDKDF (reference sequence). CDR3 bases: TGTGCCACCAGCAGAGTGGTCTCTTCTCCCTACGAGCAGTACTTC. Its protein is CATSRVVSSPYEQYF. Full variable domain (missing parts from reference TRBV15 and TRBJ2-7): DAMVIQNPRYQVTQFGKPVTLSCSQTLNHNVMYWYQQKSSQAPKLLFHYYDKDFNNEADTPDNFQSRRPNTSFCFLDIRSPGLGDTAMYLCATSRVVSSPYEQYFGPGTRLTVT.

The rearrangement joins TRBV6-2 or TRBV6-3 to TRBJ2-1; D ambiguous. The V end lost 7 bases, the J end lost 14 bases, and 18 bases lay between the germline ends. The CDR3 runs to 12 residues. Germline V gene data show CDR1 as MNHEY and CDR2 as SVGEGT. In DNA form, the CDR3 reads TGTGCCAGCAACTACCCCCCCACTGTCAAGTTCTTC. Residues: CASNYPPTVKFF.

V gene TRBV20-1 combines with J gene TRBJ2-3; 11 nucleotides align to TRBD2. V was pared by 6 bases and J by 2 bases, with 7 bases of the junction left unmatched. The length of the CDR3 is 15 residues. CDR1 and CDR2 (germline): DFQATT, SNEGSKA (reference sequence). The CDR3 region is CSAQLAGEYTDTQYF. The CDR3 bases are TGCAGTGCCCAACTAGCGGGGGAGTACACAGATACGCAGTATTTT.

The count of this clonotype is one. The V call is TRBV5-6, the J call TRBJ1-1; tentatively, D is TRBD1 (6 bases). Germline loops: CDR1 SGHDT, CDR2 YYEEEE. The CDR3 spans 15 residues. V gave up 3 bases and J gave up 5 bases, with 17 bases separating them. This CDR3 reads CASSYHGGGHTEAFF. CDR3 nucleotide sequence: TGTGCCAGCAGCTACCACGGGGGGGGACATACTGAAGCTTTCTTT.

The chain links TRBV18 to TRBJ2-2; 7 positions agree with TRBD1. In germline, CDR1 is KGHSH, CDR2 LQKENI. The ends lost 8 bases at V and 1 base at J; junction bases unmatched: 7. CDR3 length equals 15 residues. The CDR3 DNA sequence: TGTGCCAGCCGAGACCGGACAGGGAACACCGGGGAGCTGTTTTTT. Its protein product is CASRDRTGNTGELFF.

The chain carries TRBV7-8 and TRBJ1-1; D is ambiguous. CDR1 is SGHVS, CDR2 FQNEAQ, per germline. The CDR3 loop spans 14 amino acids. Trimming stripped 6 bases from V and 2 bases from J, with 13 bases between. The CDR3 DNA reads TGTGCCAGCAGGCCCTGGGCCCGAAACACTGAAGCTTTCTTT. The encoded protein is CASRPWARNTEAFF. Supplemented by reference TRBV7-8 and TRBJ1-1, the full variable domain reads GAGVSQSPRYKVAKRGQDVALRCDPISGHVSLFWYQQALGQGPEFLTYFQNEAQLDKSGLPSDRFFAERPEGSVSTLKIQRTQQEDSAVYLCASRPWARNTEAFFGQGTRLTVV.

V usage is TRBV9 and J usage is TRBJ1-1; tentative D call: TRBD1 (6 bases). Trimming cost V 4 bases and J 1 base, with 14 bases left between them. The CDR3 runs to 15 residues. Germline V gene data show CDR1 as SGDLS and CDR2 as YYNGEE. CDR3 in amino acids: CASSRETGRNTEAFF. CDR3 bases: TGTGCCAGCAGCCGCGAGACAGGACGGAACACTGAAGCTTTCTTT.